These 27 T cell receptor beta chains were sequenced from one sample in a study of cytomegalovirus exposure and HLA in healthy donors. This PCR relied on a set of 60 Vbeta primers and 13 Jbeta primers. Profiling relied on immunoSEQ multiplex PCR, and the TCRdb table lists in-frame clones only, not all of them. The sample gives under 200,000 clones, more than 65% of which show up once; approximately 1.6% is in the top ten. Sample: PBMCs. These receptors all come from a male donor in good health and CMV-seronegative.

The chain links TRBV7-6 to TRBJ2-3, with 11 nucleotides matching TRBD2. The germline gives CDR1 SGHVS, CDR2 FNYEAQ. The junction had 15 bases not matched to a gene; V was cut back by 5 bases and J by 5 bases. CDR3 length: 18 amino acids. The CDR3 protein is CASSPLAGVAWVGDTQYF. The CDR3 DNA reads as TGTGCCAGCAGCCCACTAGCGGGAGTAGCCTGGGTTGGAGATACGCAGTATTTT.

CDR3 bases: TGCGCCAGCAGCTACCCTGGGGGACCAGGGGCTAATGAAAAACTGTTTTTT. Residues: CASSYPGGPGANEKLFF. The genes are TRBV4-1 and TRBJ1-4; D might be TRBD1 (6 bases). Germline V CDR1 and CDR2: MGHRA, YSYEKL. The CDR3 extends over 17 amino acids. V was trimmed by 5 bases and J by 3 bases, leaving 19 bases between them.

The chain links TRBV7-2 to TRBJ2-2; TRBD2 matches at 14 bases. CDR1 is SGHTA and CDR2 is FQGNSA in the germline V gene. The CDR3 consists of 17 residues. With V trimmed by 5 bases and J by 5 bases, 7 bases remained unmatched. The CDR3: CASSGGLAGVRTGELFF. The CDR3 nucleotides are TGTGCCAGCAGCGGGGGACTAGCGGGAGTTCGTACCGGGGAGCTGTTTTTT.

With regard to this clone: Other DNA sequences within the sample encode an identical CDR3. The V gene is TRBV28, the J gene TRBJ2-1; D gene uncertain. Trimming shortened V by 3 bases and J by 0 bases, and 6 bases separated the two germline ends. The CDR3 totals 14 residues. Germline CDR1 MDHEN, CDR2 SYDVKM. The CDR3 loop reads CASSLTGSYNEQFF. In nucleotides, the CDR3 is TGTGCCAGCAGTTTGACTGGCTCCTACAATGAGCAGTTCTTC.

This clone showed up just a few times. This sequence joins TRBV7-3 and TRBJ1-2, with D perhaps matching TRBD1 (6 bases). This CDR3 contains 15 residues. Germline CDR1 and CDR2: SGHTA and FQGTGA. With 5 bases removed from V and 4 bases from J, the gap between germline ends came to 17 bases. This chain's CDR3 is CASSPRGGASYGYTF. The CDR3 region has the DNA TGTGCCAGCAGCCCCCGAGGGGGGGCCAGCTATGGCTACACCTTC.

The chain joins TRBV29-1 to TRBJ1-2; tentatively, D is TRBD1 (5 bases). Germline-derived CDR1 and CDR2 are SQVTM and ANQGSEA. This CDR3 contains 14 residues. V lost 4 bases and J lost 6, with 18 bases in between. The CDR3, as DNA: TGCAGCGTTGCTCTTATGGTTGGGGCCAATGGCTACACCTTC. It codes for CSVALMVGANGYTF.

The chain links TRBV7-2 to TRBJ2-4, with a possible D match to TRBD2 (5 bases). The CDR3 loop spans 18 amino acids. CDR1 is SGHTA and CDR2 is FQGNSA in the germline V gene. Trimming took off 5 bases at V and 0 bases at J, with 20 bases between the two ends. CDR3 in amino acids: CASSPSGGLTVAKNIQYF. The CDR3 DNA reads as TGTGCCAGCAGCCCCTCTGGCGGACTCACCGTAGCCAAAAACATTCAGTACTTC. The whole variable domain, remainder taken from reference TRBV7-2 and TRBJ2-4, is GAGVSQSPSNKVTEKGKDVELRCDPISGHTALYWYRQSLGQGLEFLIYFQGNSAPDKSGLPSDRFSAERTGGSVSTLTIQRTQQEDSAVYLCASSPSGGLTVAKNIQYFGAGTRLSVL.

The V gene is TRBV7-2, the J gene TRBJ2-1; TRBD2 aligns across 11 bases. The length of the CDR3 is 16 residues. Trimming cost V 3 bases and J 4 bases; bases outside gene matches: 5. Germline V gene sequence: CDR1 SGHTA, CDR2 FQGNSA. Written as DNA, the CDR3 is TGTGCCAGCAGCTTGGGGACTAGCGGCGTATACAATGAGCAGTTCTTC. It is translated as CASSLGTSGVYNEQFF.

This rearrangement joins TRBV28 to TRBJ1-2, with 7 bases identical to TRBD1. Germline lookup yields CDR1 MDHEN and CDR2 SYDVKM. The CDR3 covers 13 residues. The V segment lost 7 bases and the J segment 4 bases; nucleotides outside the gene matches: 6. The DNA of the CDR3 is TGTGCCAGCACCTGGGACAGCACCTATGGCTACACCTTC. Amino acid sequence: CASTWDSTYGYTF.

The chain combines TRBV11-3 with TRBJ1-1, with 8 bases that match TRBD1. CDR3 size: 15 residues. From germline, CDR1 is SGHNT and CDR2 YENEEA. With 4 bases clipped from V and 5 bases from J, the junction kept 9 bases outside the gene matches. In DNA form, the CDR3 reads TGTGCCAGCAGCTCCGGACAGGGCGGGTTGACTGAAGCTTTCTTT. Translating gives CASSSGQGGLTEAFF.

The V gene is TRBV29-1, the J gene TRBJ1-2; D perhaps matches TRBD1 (5 bases). Per germline, CDR1 SQVTM and CDR2 ANQGSEA. This CDR3 is built from 13 residues. V lost 2 bases, J lost 5 bases, and 12 bases lay in between. The CDR3 nucleotides read TGCAGCGTTGAAAGGGACTCAGGTTATGGCTACACCTTC. Its protein product is CSVERDSGYGYTF.

This chain joins TRBV13 and TRBJ2-1, with 7 bases aligning to TRBD1. CDR3 length: 17 amino acids. V lost 4 bases, J lost 2 bases, and 11 bases stayed unmatched. Germline CDR1 is PRHDT and CDR2 is FYEKMQ (reference sequence). The CDR3 sequence is CASSSKRTGEPYNEQFF. The CDR3 DNA sequence: TGTGCCAGCAGCTCAAAAAGGACAGGAGAGCCCTACAATGAGCAGTTCTTC.

There are a few counts of this clone. The V call is TRBV28, the J call TRBJ1-5; D unresolved. Germline-derived CDR1 and CDR2 are MDHEN and SYDVKM. The germline V and J ends were trimmed by 8 bases and 1 base, with 15 bases remaining between them. CDR3 length: 15 residues. CDR3 loop: CASHAPPGSNQPQHF. CDR3 in DNA: TGTGCCAGCCATGCTCCCCCCGGGAGCAATCAGCCCCAGCATTTT. Full variable domain (rest looked up from reference TRBV28 and TRBJ1-5): DVKVTQSSRYLVKRTGEKVFLECVQDMDHENMFWYRQDPGLGLRLIYFSYDVKMKEKGDIPEGYSVSREKKERFSLILESASTNQTSMYLCASHAPPGSNQPQHFGDGTRLSIL.

This clone was picked up one time. The chain carries TRBV5-1 and TRBJ1-1; possible D gene TRBD1, 6 bases. This CDR3 is built from 16 residues. Trimming shortened V by 0 bases and J by 0 bases, and 12 bases separated the two germline ends. CDR1 is SGHRS and CDR2 is YFSETQ in the germline V gene. The CDR3 region has the DNA TGCGCCAGCAGCTTGGGTCGGGACACGATGAACACTGAAGCTTTCTTT. It encodes CASSLGRDTMNTEAFF.

This chain joins TRBV10-3 and TRBJ1-1, with D possibly matching TRBD1 (5 bases). Germline V gene data show CDR1 as ENHRY and CDR2 as SYGVKD. The CDR3 covers 13 residues. V dropped 5 bases and J dropped 2 bases, with 9 bases sitting between them. The CDR3: CAISSQGNTEAFF. The CDR3 DNA sequence: TGTGCCATCAGTTCCCAGGGAAACACTGAAGCTTTCTTT.

The chain couples TRBV7-9 to TRBJ2-5, with 8 bases fitting TRBD1. CDR1 is SEHNR, CDR2 FQNEAQ, per germline (reference sequence). The CDR3 runs to 12 residues. The J segment lost 4 bases and the V segment lost 8 bases, leaving 3 bases of the junction unmatched. The CDR3 region is CASGTGGETQYF. CDR3 coding DNA: TGTGCCAGCGGCACAGGGGGAGAGACCCAGTACTTC.

The CDR3 nucleotides are TGTGCCACCAGCAGCCTAGCGGGGGAGCAGTACTTC. Translating gives CATSSLAGEQYF. The chain combines TRBV15 with TRBJ2-7, with 9 bases lining up with TRBD2. Germline CDR1 and CDR2: LNHNV and YYDKDF (reference sequence). The junction had 1 base not matched to a gene; V was cut back by 3 bases and J by 7 bases. The CDR3 contains 12 residues.

Only one count was recorded for this clone. This chain uses TRBV6-1 with TRBJ2-7, with 8 bases that match TRBD1. Losses at the gene ends were 8 bases for V and 3 bases for J; bases not matched to a gene: 6. The CDR3 is 13 residues long. In germline, CDR1 is MNHNS, CDR2 SASEGT. In DNA, the CDR3 is TGTGCCAGCTCTCGACAGGGGAGCTACGAGCAGTACTTC. Translating gives CASSRQGSYEQYF.

This sequence joins TRBV6-1 and TRBJ2-7; D is possibly TRBD2 (6 bases). V was pared by 7 bases and J by 3 bases, with 19 bases between. The length of the CDR3 is 15 residues. Germline CDR1 is MNHNS and CDR2 is SASEGT. This CDR3 is CASITGPGGGYEQYF. CDR3 sequence (DNA): TGTGCCAGCATAACCGGGCCCGGGGGTGGCTACGAGCAGTACTTC.

The chain has TRBV5-8 and TRBJ1-2; no firm D call. The CDR3 has 13 residues. CDR1 is SGHTS, CDR2 YDEGEE, per germline. Trimming shortened V by 4 bases and J by 5 bases, and 12 bases separated the two germline ends. The CDR3, as DNA: TGTGCCAGCAGCGGCGGGCGGATGTATGGCTACACCTTC. Its translation is CASSGGRMYGYTF.

To note about this clone: Sequence at one end of the junction differs from germline and may be a read error. V is TRBV7-9 and J is TRBJ2-7, with 7 nucleotides matching TRBD2. Germline V CDR1 and CDR2: SEHNR, FQNEAQ (reference sequence). This CDR3 is built from 18 residues. DNA of the CDR3: TGTGCCAGCAGCTTTGGGGTGTGGGTCGGCGGGAGCTCCGACGAGCAGTACTTC. Translation gives CASSFGVWVGGSSDEQYF.

This chain connects TRBV7-9 to TRBJ1-3, with D perhaps TRBD1 (6 bases). CDR1 is SEHNR and CDR2 is FQNEAQ in the germline V gene (reference sequence). There are 16 residues in the CDR3. V was shortened by 4 bases and J by 4 bases, with 17 bases between the two germline ends. This CDR3 is CASSSTVTGSGNTIYF. The CDR3 coding sequence is TGTGCCAGCAGCTCAACCGTCACAGGGAGCGGAAACACCATATATTTT. Variable domain in full (rest from reference TRBV7-9 and TRBJ1-3): DTGVSQNPRHKITKRGQNVTFRCDPISEHNRLYWYRQTLGQGPEFLTYFQNEAQLEKSRLLSDRFSAERPKGSFSTLEIQRTEQGDSAMYLCASSSTVTGSGNTIYFGEGSWLTVV.

The CDR3 here is CSVRLAGSTDTQYF. The DNA of the CDR3 is TGCAGCGTCAGACTAGCGGGGAGCACAGATACGCAGTATTTT. V is TRBV29-1 and J is TRBJ2-3, with 11 positions matching TRBD2. This CDR3 spans 14 amino acids. V was pared by 6 bases and J by 0 bases, with 2 bases of the junction left unmatched. The germline V gene has CDR1 SQVTM and CDR2 ANQGSEA.

This chain connects TRBV4-1 to TRBJ2-3; D gene unclear. Deletions cut 1 base from V and 4 bases from J, with 18 bases between. The CDR3 runs 17 residues. The germline CDR1 and CDR2 sequences are MGHRA and YSYEKL. The CDR3 sequence: CASSQGAALSVPDTQYF. The CDR3, as DNA: TGCGCCAGCAGCCAAGGCGCGGCGTTAAGTGTTCCAGATACGCAGTATTTT.

This chain links TRBV2 with TRBJ2-3, with TRBD2 identical over 8 bases. The CDR3 is 15 residues long. Trimming removed 4 bases from V and 6 bases from J; junction bases left unmatched: 9. Germline V gives CDR1 SNHLY, CDR2 FYNNEI. CDR3 in DNA: TGTGCCAGCAGTGGTTTGCGGGGGGCACAGGATACGCAGTATTTT. Protein: CASSGLRGAQDTQYF.

The V gene is TRBV19, the J gene TRBJ1-3, with 8 bases lining up with TRBD1. Germline V gene data show CDR1 as LNHDA and CDR2 as SQIVND (reference sequence). Germline trimming cut 9 bases from V and 4 bases from J; bases unmatched to any gene: 8. The length of the CDR3 is 14 residues. The CDR3 DNA is TGTGCCAGCACCCAAGGACAGGGAGGAAACACCATATATTTT. It codes for CASTQGQGGNTIYF. Using reference TRBV19 and TRBJ1-3 for the parts outside the CDR3, the full variable domain is DGGITQSPKYLFRKEGQNVTLSCEQNLNHDAMYWYRQDPGQGLRLIYYSQIVNDFQKGDIAEGYSVSREKKESFPLTVTSAQKNPTAFYLCASTQGQGGNTIYFGEGSWLTVV.

The V gene is TRBV7-8, the J gene TRBJ2-2, with D possibly matching TRBD2 (5 bases). V lost 5 bases to trimming and J lost 3 bases, with 10 bases between them. Germline CDR1 SGHVS, CDR2 FQNEAQ. This CDR3 has 14 residues. CDR3 residues: CASSVGGYTGELFF. In nucleotides, the CDR3 is TGTGCCAGCAGCGTCGGCGGGTACACCGGGGAGCTGTTTTTT. The full variable domain, its missing parts supplied by reference TRBV7-8 and TRBJ2-2, is GAGVSQSPRYKVAKRGQDVALRCDPISGHVSLFWYQQALGQGPEFLTYFQNEAQLDKSGLPSDRFFAERPEGSVSTLKIQRTQQEDSAVYLCASSVGGYTGELFFGEGSRLTVL.